This TCR beta chain was captured by sequencing in a study of blood T cell repertoires in COVID-19. Here immunoSEQ multiplex PCR was the method, and the copy in TCRdb shows in-frame clones only, minus some. The sample yields about 100,000 clones, less than 90% seen once. CDR3 length equals 15 residues. The V gene lost 3 bases and the J gene lost 4 bases, with 14 bases spanning the gap. In germline, CDR1 is KGHDR, CDR2 SFDVKD. This chain connects TRBV24-1 to TRBJ2-5; TRBD2 is a possible D gene (6 bases). Sequencing was carried out using peripheral blood. This receptor was obtained from a man aged 25 to 40 in a cohort sampled during active COVID-19. CDR3 amino acids: CATSDAGIGGETQYF. The CDR3 coding sequence is TGTGCCACCAGTGATGCAGGAATCGGGGGAGAGACCCAGTACTTC.